A single sample is the source of the 17 T cell receptor beta chains below, sequenced in a study of T cells in Graves' hyperthyroidism and ophthalmopathy. The CDR3 regions of TCR beta were amplified from RNA transcripts. First-round RT-PCR of the TCR CDR3 relied on the HTBI primer set. One entry per CDR3 protein results from TCRdb running MiXCR on the multiplex PCR reads. The sample carries 300,000 to 450,000 distinct CDR3 sequences, about 14% recorded once. Sequenced material: blood. The receptors derive from a woman between 55 and 75 years old with Graves' hyperthyroidism.

This clonotype was observed many times. J is TRBJ1-1 and V is TRBV30; D gene unclear. V was trimmed by 4 bases and J by 0 bases, leaving 15 bases between them. The germline V gene encodes CDR1 GTSNPN and CDR2 SVGIG (reference sequence). The CDR3 runs to 15 residues. The CDR3 loop reads CAWIPPGRMNTEAFF. CDR3 bases: TGTGCCTGGATCCCTCCCGGACGGATGAACACTGAAGCTTTCTTT.

This clonotype was detected many times. The rearrangement joins TRBV24-1 to TRBJ2-6; D might be TRBD1 (5 bases). The V end lost 4 bases, the J end lost 4 bases, and 13 bases lay between the germline ends. The germline CDR1 and CDR2 sequences are KGHDR and SFDVKD. The CDR3 runs to 16 residues. CDR3 bases: TGTGCCACCAGTGACAATGCAGGGTTCGGGGCCAACGTCCTGACTTTC. It translates to CATSDNAGFGANVLTF.

CDR3: CASSQDNGRGYTGELFF. CDR3 nucleotide sequence: TGTGCCAGCAGCCAAGATAACGGCAGGGGATACACCGGGGAGCTGTTTTTT. This chain links TRBV4-2 with TRBJ2-2, with a possible D match to TRBD1 (6 bases). Germline loops: CDR1 LGHNA, CDR2 YNFKEQ. The CDR3 sequence is 17 residues long. V gave up 0 bases and J gave up 3 bases, with 14 bases separating them.

The chain recombines TRBV30 with TRBJ2-2; a possible D gene is TRBD1 (6 bases). The CDR3 is made up of 13 amino acids. CDR1 GTSNPN and CDR2 SVGIG come from the germline V gene (reference sequence). V lost 4 bases to trimming and J lost 6 bases, with 12 bases between them. CDR3 amino acids: CAWNLQGPGELFF. CDR3 DNA: TGTGCCTGGAATCTACAGGGACCCGGGGAGCTGTTTTTT.

For this clonotype: It may be a read error: a sequence one base away is much more abundant. The chain carries TRBV5-1 and TRBJ2-7; D unclear. This CDR3 contains 14 residues. V dropped 0 bases and J dropped 4 bases, with 11 bases sitting between them. Germline V gene data show CDR1 as SGHRS and CDR2 as YFSETQ. The CDR3 protein is CASSLGFAYYEQYF. Written as DNA, the CDR3 is TGCGCCAGCAGCTTGGGTTTCGCGTATTACGAGCAGTACTTC.

This clonotype has a count of ten or more. The chain has TRBV3-1 and TRBJ1-6; D is possibly TRBD1 (5 bases). The germline gives CDR1 LGHDT, CDR2 YNNKEL (reference sequence). The CDR3 is 15 amino acids. The V gene lost 4 bases and the J gene lost 5 bases, with 12 bases spanning the gap. For the CDR3, the DNA is TGTGCCAGCAGCCCCCAGGGAGGGCATAATTCACCCCTCCACTTT. Translation gives CASSPQGGHNSPLHF.

V gene TRBV19 combines with J gene TRBJ2-5; D is uncertain. Germline CDR1 and CDR2: LNHDA and SQIVND (reference sequence). Trimming cost V 6 bases and J 1 base, with 15 bases left between them. The CDR3 spans 15 residues. This chain's CDR3 is CASSRPPALQETQYF. The CDR3 DNA is TGTGCCAGTAGCCGCCCTCCAGCCCTCCAAGAGACCCAGTACTTC.

V is TRBV7-9 and J is TRBJ2-3; the match to TRBD1 covers 11 bases. Germline-derived CDR1 and CDR2 are SEHNR and FQNEAQ (reference sequence). The CDR3 loop spans 15 amino acids. The ends lost 3 bases at V and 4 bases at J; junction bases unmatched: 3. The chain's CDR3 is CASSFRGQGADTQYF. The CDR3 DNA sequence: TGTGCCAGCAGCTTCAGGGGACAGGGGGCAGATACGCAGTATTTT.

This clonotype was counted between two and nine times. This chain links TRBV10-3 with TRBJ2-1; 9 bases line up with TRBD1. The trim removed 4 bases at V and 0 bases at J, leaving 1 base unmatched. The germline gives CDR1 ENHRY, CDR2 SYGVKD. This CDR3 region has 15 residues. The CDR3 DNA reads TGTGCCATCAGTGTGGGACAGGGCTCCTACAATGAGCAGTTCTTC. Protein product: CAISVGQGSYNEQFF.

In its sample, this clonotype was seen many times. V gene TRBV9 combines with J gene TRBJ2-7; 7 bases match TRBD2. The CDR3 contains 16 residues. Germline V gene sequence: CDR1 SGDLS, CDR2 YYNGEE. V gave up 0 bases and J gave up 1 base; unmatched junction bases: 7. Here the CDR3 DNA reads TGTGCCAGCAGCGTAGGGGCGGGAGTCGGGTCCTACGAGCAGTACTTC. It is translated as CASSVGAGVGSYEQYF.

This clonotype showed up many times. The V call is TRBV18, the J call TRBJ1-5, with 7 bases identical to TRBD1. The CDR3 length is 16 residues. From germline, CDR1 is KGHSH and CDR2 LQKENI. The ends lost 0 bases at V and 4 bases at J; junction bases unmatched: 6. CDR3 bases: TGTGCCAGCTCACCACCGCGACAGGGCGGGAATCAGCCCCAGCATTTT. Translating gives CASSPPRQGGNQPQHF.

Many counts were recorded for this clonotype. The rearrangement links TRBV10-3 to TRBJ2-7; D possibly corresponds to TRBD1 (5 bases). The V end was cut by 0 bases, the J end by 1 base, with 7 bases between. The CDR3 is made up of 14 amino acids. CDR1 and CDR2 (germline): ENHRY, SYGVKD. The CDR3 sequence: CAISESRGSYEQYF. Written as DNA, the CDR3 is TGTGCCATCAGTGAGTCTAGGGGTTCCTACGAGCAGTACTTC.

On this clonotype itself: Since the CDR3 does not end with the conserved phenylalanine or tryptophan, this likely comes from a read error. The V and J genes are TRBV11-2 and TRBJ2-3, with 7 bases matching TRBD2. V lost 5 bases to trimming and J lost 3 bases; unmatched junction nucleotides: 5. CDR1 and CDR2 (germline): SGHAT, FQNNGV. The CDR3 spans 14 residues. The CDR3 region is CASSPRESTDTQYC. CDR3 nucleotide sequence: TGTGCCAGCAGCCCGCGGGAGAGTACAGATACGCAGTATTGT.

This clonotype was counted a few times. The rearrangement uses TRBV30 and TRBJ1-4; 10 bases align to TRBD1. Germline trimming cut 0 bases from V and 0 bases from J; bases unmatched to any gene: 10. This CDR3 has 19 amino acids. CDR1 and CDR2 from the germline V gene are GTSNPN and SVGIG (reference sequence). CDR3 loop: CAWSVLFGTGVATNEKLFF. Here the CDR3 DNA reads TGTGCCTGGAGTGTACTGTTTGGGACAGGGGTTGCAACTAATGAAAAACTGTTTTTT.

This chain uses TRBV27 with TRBJ1-2; D not resolved. V lost 5 bases and J lost 2, with 15 bases in between. CDR3 length: 15 residues. Germline CDR1 and CDR2: MNHEY and SMNVEV (reference sequence). CDR3 amino acids: CASSGKQDFNYGYTF. The CDR3 DNA follows: TGTGCCAGCAGTGGTAAGCAAGACTTCAACTATGGCTACACCTTC.

This clonotype occurred many times. The rearrangement uses TRBV6-2 or TRBV6-3 and TRBJ2-3; 13 bases are shared with TRBD2. This CDR3 is built from 18 residues. The trim removed 4 bases at V and 3 bases at J, leaving 10 bases unmatched. Germline CDR1 MNHEY, CDR2 SVGEGT. The DNA of the CDR3 is TGTGCCAGCAGTTCCGAGAGACTAGCGGGAGGAGTAACAGATACGCAGTATTTT. Translation: CASSSERLAGGVTDTQYF.

This clonotype has a count of ten or more. The chain has TRBV12-3 or TRBV12-4 and TRBJ1-2; TRBD1 aligns across 8 bases. V lost 6 bases to trimming and J lost 5 bases; unmatched junction nucleotides: 8. CDR3 length: 14 residues. The CDR3 nucleotides read TGTGCCAGCAGCCGGGACAGGTGGGGATATGGCTACACCTTC. Its translation: CASSRDRWGYGYTF.